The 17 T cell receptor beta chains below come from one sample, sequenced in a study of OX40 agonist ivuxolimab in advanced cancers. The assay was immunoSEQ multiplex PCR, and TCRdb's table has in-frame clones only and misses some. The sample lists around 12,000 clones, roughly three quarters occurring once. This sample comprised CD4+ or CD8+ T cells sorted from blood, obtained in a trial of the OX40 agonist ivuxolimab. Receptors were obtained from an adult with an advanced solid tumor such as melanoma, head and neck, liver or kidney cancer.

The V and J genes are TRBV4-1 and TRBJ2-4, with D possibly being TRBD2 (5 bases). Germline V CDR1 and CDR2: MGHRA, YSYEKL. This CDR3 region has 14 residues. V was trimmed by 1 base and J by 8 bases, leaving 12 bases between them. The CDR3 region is CASSQGSGKDIQYF. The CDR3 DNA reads TGCGCCAGCAGCCAAGGGTCGGGGAAGGACATTCAGTACTTC.

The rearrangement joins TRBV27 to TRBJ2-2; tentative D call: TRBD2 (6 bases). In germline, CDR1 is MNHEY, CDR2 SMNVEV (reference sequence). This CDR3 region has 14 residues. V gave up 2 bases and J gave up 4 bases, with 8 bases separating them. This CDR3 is CASSLGGSTGELFF. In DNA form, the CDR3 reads TGTGCCAGCAGTTTAGGGGGGAGCACCGGGGAGCTGTTTTTT.

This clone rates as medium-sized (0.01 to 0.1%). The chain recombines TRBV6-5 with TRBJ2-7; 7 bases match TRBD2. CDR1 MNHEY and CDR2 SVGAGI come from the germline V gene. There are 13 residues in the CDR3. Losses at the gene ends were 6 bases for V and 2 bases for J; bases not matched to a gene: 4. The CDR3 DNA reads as TGTGCCAGCAGCCCGACTAGCACCTACGAGCAGTACTTC. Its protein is CASSPTSTYEQYF.

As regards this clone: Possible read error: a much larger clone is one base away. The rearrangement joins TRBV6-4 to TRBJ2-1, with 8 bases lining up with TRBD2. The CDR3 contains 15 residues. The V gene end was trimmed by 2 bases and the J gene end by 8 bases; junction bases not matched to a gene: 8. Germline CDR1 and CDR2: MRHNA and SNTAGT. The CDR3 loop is CASSDPAGTRDEQFF. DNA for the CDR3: TGTGCCAGCAGTGACCCGGCCGGGACTAGAGATGAGCAGTTCTTC.

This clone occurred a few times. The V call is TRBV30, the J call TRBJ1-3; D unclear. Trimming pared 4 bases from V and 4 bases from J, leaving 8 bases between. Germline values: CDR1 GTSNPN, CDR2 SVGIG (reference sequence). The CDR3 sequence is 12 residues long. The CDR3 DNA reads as TGTGCCTGGAAGGGTCTCGGAAACACCATATATTTT. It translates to CAWKGLGNTIYF.

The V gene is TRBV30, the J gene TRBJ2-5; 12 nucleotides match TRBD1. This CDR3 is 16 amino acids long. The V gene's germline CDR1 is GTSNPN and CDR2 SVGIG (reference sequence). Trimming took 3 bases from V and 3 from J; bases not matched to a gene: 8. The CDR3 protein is CAWSEGTGGFKETQYF. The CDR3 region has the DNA TGTGCCTGGAGCGAAGGGACAGGGGGCTTCAAAGAGACCCAGTACTTC.

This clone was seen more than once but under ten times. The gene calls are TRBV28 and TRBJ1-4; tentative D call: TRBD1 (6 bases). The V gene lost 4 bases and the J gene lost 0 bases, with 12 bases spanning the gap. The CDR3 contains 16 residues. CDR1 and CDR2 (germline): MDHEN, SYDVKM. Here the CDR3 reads CASSSWEGATNEKLFF. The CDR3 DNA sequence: TGTGCCAGCAGTTCCTGGGAGGGGGCAACTAATGAAAAACTGTTTTTT.

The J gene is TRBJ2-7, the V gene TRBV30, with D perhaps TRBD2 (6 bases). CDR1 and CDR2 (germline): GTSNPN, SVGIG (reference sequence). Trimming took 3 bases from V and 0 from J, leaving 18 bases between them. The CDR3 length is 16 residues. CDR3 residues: CAWSVGLADLSYEQYF. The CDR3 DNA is TGTGCCTGGAGCGTGGGATTAGCGGACCTCTCCTACGAGCAGTACTTC.

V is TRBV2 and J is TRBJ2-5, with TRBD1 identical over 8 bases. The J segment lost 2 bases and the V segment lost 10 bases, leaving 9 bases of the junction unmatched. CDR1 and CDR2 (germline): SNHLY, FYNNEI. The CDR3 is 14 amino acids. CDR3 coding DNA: TGTGCCACCAACCCCAGACAGGGGCAAGAGACCCAGTACTTC. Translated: CATNPRQGQETQYF.

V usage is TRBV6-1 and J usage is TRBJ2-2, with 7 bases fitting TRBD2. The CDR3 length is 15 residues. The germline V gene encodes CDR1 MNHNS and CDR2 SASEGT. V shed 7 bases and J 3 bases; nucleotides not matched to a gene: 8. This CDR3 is CASTQRGLDTGELFF. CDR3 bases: TGTGCCAGCACCCAGCGGGGATTGGACACCGGGGAGCTGTTTTTT.

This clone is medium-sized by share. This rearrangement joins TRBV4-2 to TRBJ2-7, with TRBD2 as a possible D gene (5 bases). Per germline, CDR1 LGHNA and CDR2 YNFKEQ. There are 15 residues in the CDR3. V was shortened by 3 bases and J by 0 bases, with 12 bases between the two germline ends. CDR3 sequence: CASSHGVTSSYEQYF. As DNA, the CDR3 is TGTGCCAGCAGCCACGGGGTTACCAGCTCCTACGAGCAGTACTTC.

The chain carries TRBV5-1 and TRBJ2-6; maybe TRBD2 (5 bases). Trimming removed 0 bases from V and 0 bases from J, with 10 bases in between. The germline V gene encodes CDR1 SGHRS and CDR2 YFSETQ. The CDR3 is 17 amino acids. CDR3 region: CASSLGGALSGANVLTF. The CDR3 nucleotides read TGCGCCAGCAGCTTGGGGGGAGCCCTCTCTGGGGCCAACGTCCTGACTTTC.

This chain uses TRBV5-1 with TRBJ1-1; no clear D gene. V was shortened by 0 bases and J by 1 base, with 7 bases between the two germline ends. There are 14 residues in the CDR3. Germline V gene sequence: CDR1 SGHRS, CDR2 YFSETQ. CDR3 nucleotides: TGCGCCAGCAGCTTGGCCGGGCAGAACACTGAAGCTTTCTTT. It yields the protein CASSLAGQNTEAFF.

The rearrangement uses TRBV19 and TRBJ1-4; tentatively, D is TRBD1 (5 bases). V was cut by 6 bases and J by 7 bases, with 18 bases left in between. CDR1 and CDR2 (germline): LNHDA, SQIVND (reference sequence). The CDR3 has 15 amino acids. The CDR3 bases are TGTGCCAGTAGCCCCAGGGAGGAATTAGCTGAAAAACTGTTTTTT. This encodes CASSPREELAEKLFF.

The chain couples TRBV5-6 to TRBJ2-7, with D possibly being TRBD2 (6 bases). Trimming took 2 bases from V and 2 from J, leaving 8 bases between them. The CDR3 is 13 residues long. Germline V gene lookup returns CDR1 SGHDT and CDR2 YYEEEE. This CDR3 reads CASSFGGTYEQYF. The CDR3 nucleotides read TGTGCCAGCAGCTTCGGGGGTACCTACGAGCAGTACTTC.

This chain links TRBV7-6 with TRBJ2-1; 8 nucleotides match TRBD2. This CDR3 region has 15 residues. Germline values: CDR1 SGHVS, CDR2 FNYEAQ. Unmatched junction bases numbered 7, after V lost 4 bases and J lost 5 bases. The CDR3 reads CASSSTTGGHNEQFF. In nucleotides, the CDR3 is TGTGCCAGCAGCTCTACTACGGGGGGGCACAATGAGCAGTTCTTC.

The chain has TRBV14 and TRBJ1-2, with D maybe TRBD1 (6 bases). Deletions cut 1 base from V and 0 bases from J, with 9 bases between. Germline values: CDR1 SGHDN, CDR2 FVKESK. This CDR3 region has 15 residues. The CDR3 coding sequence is TGTGCCAGCAGCCAAGTCCCAGGGGCTAACTATGGCTACACCTTC. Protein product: CASSQVPGANYGYTF.